This note documents a single T cell receptor (beta chain) sequence. Its target is not known. Assay: immunoSEQ multiplex PCR; the TCRdb copy retains only in-frame clones and omits some. Among over a million clones listed, roughly 96% were seen once. This entry belongs to a study of shared clonotypes between healthy human individuals. Study outcomes and limitations: Richness estimates generally favored naive over memory subsets. Relative to clonotypes present in all four donors, those not shared had lower generation probabilities.

A CD45RA-negative memory subset and a CD45RA+ naive subset were separated from the CD4+ cells. Sequencing used naive CD4+ T cells sorted from blood. This sample's subset: CD45RA+ positively selected. The receptor was isolated from a man younger than 45 in good health.

CDR3 in amino acids: CASSQTIRTAGYEQYF. DNA for the CDR3: TGTGCCAGCAGCCAAACTATCAGGACAGCGGGCTACGAGCAGTACTTC. The chain joins TRBV11-2 to TRBJ2-7; either TRBD1 or TRBD2 may supply D (6 bases each). V dropped 5 bases and J dropped 3 bases, with 20 bases sitting between them. The V gene's germline CDR1 is SGHAT and CDR2 FQNNGV. There are 16 residues in the CDR3.